This T cell receptor beta chain was recovered during a study of shared clonotypes between healthy human individuals. Investigators spread the genomic DNA of each subset evenly over several immunoSEQ plates. Some clones are missing from TCRdb's copy, which holds only in-frame ones; the method was immunoSEQ multiplex PCR. In the table there are fewer than 1 million clones, about 96% of which are singletons. V gave up 5 bases and J gave up 3 bases; unmatched junction bases: 3. CDR1 is SEHNR and CDR2 is FQNEAQ in the germline V gene (reference sequence). This CDR3 has 15 residues. Naive CD8 cells, CD45RO-negative and positively selected for CCR7, excluded terminally differentiated effector memory CD45RA+ cells. Comments on this clone: What it binds is not known.

Study-wide points: Non-shared clonotypes had lower generation probabilities than those shared by all four donors. What naive subsets generally showed was a larger estimated richness than memory subsets showed. The sampled material consisted only of blood, and tissue repertoires are likely to differ.

The receptor was isolated from a man between 25 and 39 years old in good health. V usage is TRBV7-9 and J usage is TRBJ2-2; TRBD1 agrees at 10 bases. Sequencing input: naive CD8+ T cells sorted from blood. CDR3 sequence: CASSPGTGDTGELFF. As DNA, the CDR3 is TGTGCCAGCAGCCCCGGGACAGGGGACACCGGGGAGCTGTTTTTT. The full variable domain, its missing parts supplied by reference TRBV7-9 and TRBJ2-2, is DTGVSQNPRHKITKRGQNVTFRCDPISEHNRLYWYRQTLGQGPEFLTYFQNEAQLEKSRLLSDRFSAERPKGSFSTLEIQRTEQGDSAMYLCASSPGTGDTGELFFGEGSRLTVL.